This note documents a single T cell receptor (beta chain) sequence. This entry comes from a study of PD-L1 blockade in urothelial cancer. The time point is: pretreatment peripheral blood. Locally advanced or metastatic urothelial carcinoma was diagnosed in the patients. Each patient supplied 1 to 8 pretreatment and on-treatment samples. Repertoires were generated with immunoSEQ multiplex PCR, while TCRdb's copy carries only in-frame clones and drops some. The sample holds fewer than 75,000 clones, roughly 90% seen once. Germline assignment: CDR1 MNHNS and CDR2 SASEGT. CDR3 length: 12 residues. V lost 6 bases, J lost 5 bases, and 7 bases lay in between.

The sequence came from a man aged 65-85 years with urothelial cancer. The input for sequencing was PBMCs, taken around atezolizumab (anti-PD-L1) treatment. V is TRBV6-1 and J is TRBJ2-2; D gene uncertain. The CDR3 loop reads CASRPRTGELFF. The CDR3 DNA is TGTGCCAGCAGGCCGCGGACCGGGGAGCTGTTTTTT.